This T cell receptor beta chain was sequenced for a study of T cells in Graves' hyperthyroidism and ophthalmopathy. With duration under 3 months, ophthalmopathy was active: Clinical Activity Score at least 3, NOSPECS at least 4. A patient was excluded if there was uncontrolled infection, other autoimmune disease, pregnancy or lactation. Germline CDR1 and CDR2: LNHNV and YYDKDF (reference sequence). The CDR3 has 14 amino acids. V trimming: 1 base; J trimming: 9 bases; junction bases outside the gene matches: 3. Amplification yielded TCR beta CDR3 regions, with RNA transcripts as the source. The HTBI primer set served for first-round RT-PCR of the TCR CDR3. In TCRdb, the multiplex PCR reads were re-called with MiXCR into one record per CDR3 protein. This sample carries around 500,000 distinct CDR3 sequences, less than 25% of them seen once, and the ten largest clones take around 47%.

The receptor was derived from an older woman with Graves' ophthalmopathy. The sequenced material came from blood. The rearrangement links TRBV15 to TRBJ2-1; 10 bases are a match to TRBD2. The CDR3 region is CATSRGSSGSEQFF. In DNA form, the CDR3 reads TGTGCCACCAGCAGAGGATCTAGCGGGAGTGAGCAGTTCTTC.